These 8 T cell receptor beta chains share one sample of origin, sequenced in a study of identical twins (TCRdb year 2016). Library method: 5' RACE. Sequencer: Illumina HiSeq 2000. Starting from the raw public reads, TCRdb applied fastp trimming at Q25, assembled clones with MiXCR and retained in-frame beta chains. Rows matching on CDR3 protein sequence are summarized as one entry with the most common DNA and genes. The sample profile shows hundreds of thousands of distinct CDR3 sequences; less than 10% of them were found once. More than 0.75% of the sample is held by the ten biggest clonotypes. The same sample was also used in a study of yellow fever vaccine responses in identical twins.

The sample taken for sequencing was PBMCs. The receptors originated from a woman between 18 and 30 years old in good health.

This clonotype came up many times. The chain has TRBV29-1 and TRBJ2-1, with D possibly being TRBD2 (6 bases). The V gene lost 0 bases and the J gene lost 7 bases, with 13 bases spanning the gap. The CDR3 extends over 14 amino acids. The germline CDR1 and CDR2 sequences are SQVTM and ANQGSEA. The CDR3 reads CSVEEVGLANEQFF. The CDR3, as DNA: TGCAGCGTTGAAGAGGTAGGGCTAGCGAATGAGCAGTTCTTC.

This clonotype was picked up many times. The genes are TRBV12-3 or TRBV12-4 and TRBJ2-1; 11 bases match TRBD2. Trimming took 4 bases from V and 6 from J; bases not matched to a gene: 5. The CDR3 has 15 residues. This chain's CDR3 is CASSSPGLAVNEQFF. The CDR3 DNA is TGTGCCAGCAGTTCACCGGGACTAGCGGTCAATGAGCAGTTCTTC.

The CDR3 reads CASGLVLAQPLHF. DNA for the CDR3: TGTGCTAGTGGTTTGGTACTAGCCCAACCCCTCCACTTT. The gene calls are TRBV12-5 and TRBJ1-6; unclear D gene. CDR1 and CDR2 (germline): LGHNT, FRNRAP. The CDR3 loop spans 13 amino acids. The V and J ends lost 0 bases and 12 bases respectively, with 9 bases between them.

The chain couples TRBV12-3 or TRBV12-4 to TRBJ1-5, with D tentatively TRBD1 (6 bases). The ends were cut back, 8 bases at V and 4 bases at J, with 12 bases in the middle. The CDR3 is 13 residues long. The CDR3 sequence: CASSNRDNQPQHF. CDR3 sequence (DNA): TGTGCCAGCTCAAACAGGGATAATCAGCCCCAGCATTTT.

This clonotype occurred a few times. V is TRBV5-6 and J is TRBJ1-4, with a tentative D call TRBD1 (5 bases). With 6 bases removed from V and 8 bases from J, the gap between germline ends came to 20 bases. Germline values: CDR1 SGHDT, CDR2 YYEEEE. The CDR3 covers 15 residues. In nucleotides, the CDR3 is TGTGCCAGCAACCCGAGGACTCAGGGTTCCGAAAAACTGTTTTTT. Its translation: CASNPRTQGSEKLFF.

In DNA, the CDR3 is TGTGCCAGCAGCCGGGGGGAAGCGGACACCGGGGAGCTGTTTTTT. It yields the protein CASSRGEADTGELFF. The V gene is TRBV4-2, the J gene TRBJ2-2, with a possible D match to TRBD2 (6 bases). Germline CDR1 reads LGHNA; CDR2 reads YNFKEQ. Between the trimmed V and J ends, which lost 4 bases and 3 bases, there was a span of 12 bases. This CDR3 contains 15 residues.

The J gene is TRBJ2-3, the V gene TRBV11-3; D ambiguous. The ends were cut back, 4 bases at V and 6 bases at J, with 11 bases in the middle. Germline values: CDR1 SGHNT, CDR2 YENEEA. This CDR3 is 13 amino acids long. For the CDR3, the DNA is TGTGCCAGCAGCTCCCAGTCCTCGGATACGCAGTATTTT. It specifies CASSSQSSDTQYF. Combining the CDR3 with reference TRBV11-3 and TRBJ2-3 gives the whole variable domain EAGVVQSPRYKIIEKKQPVAFWCNPISGHNTLYWYLQNLGQGPELLIRYENEEAVDDSQLPKDRFSAERLKGVDSTLKIQPAELGDSAVYLCASSSQSSDTQYFGPGTRLTVL.

This clonotype was detected only a few times. The chain's CDR3 is CASSPQVRSSNTGELFF. Here the CDR3 DNA reads TGTGCCAGCTCACCACAAGTCCGTAGCTCGAACACCGGGGAGCTGTTTTTT. This chain uses TRBV18 with TRBJ2-2, with D unclear. The germline V gene encodes CDR1 KGHSH and CDR2 LQKENI. The CDR3 consists of 17 residues. Trimming took 1 base from V and 0 from J, leaving 12 bases between them.